This T cell receptor beta chain originates from a study of neurological immune-mediated disorders. Overall study results and limits: The absence of any CDR3 amino acid sequence shared by expanded clones across subjects suggests that repertoires were private in all groups. TCR clonal expansion peaked in HTLV-1-associated myelopathy patients and was lowest in multiple sclerosis patients.

cDNA was made by 5'RACE with 10-nucleotide random UMIs. TCRdb passed the 5' RACE reads through MiXCR, listing each CDR3 protein once. The repertoire holds tens of thousands of distinct CDR3 sequences, with 17% as singletons. This clonotype has at least ten counts. The antigen remains unidentified. Germline V CDR1 and CDR2: SGDLS, YYNGEE. The CDR3 covers 12 residues. Trimming took 1 base from V and 5 from J, leaving 4 bases between them. This sequence joins TRBV9 and TRBJ2-1; no reliable D call. This clonotype was obtained from a woman in her late teens or twenties with multiple sclerosis. The source material was CD8+ T cells from blood. Here the CDR3 DNA reads TGTGCCAGCAGCGTAATTCACAATGAGCAGTTCTTC. It codes for CASSVIHNEQFF.